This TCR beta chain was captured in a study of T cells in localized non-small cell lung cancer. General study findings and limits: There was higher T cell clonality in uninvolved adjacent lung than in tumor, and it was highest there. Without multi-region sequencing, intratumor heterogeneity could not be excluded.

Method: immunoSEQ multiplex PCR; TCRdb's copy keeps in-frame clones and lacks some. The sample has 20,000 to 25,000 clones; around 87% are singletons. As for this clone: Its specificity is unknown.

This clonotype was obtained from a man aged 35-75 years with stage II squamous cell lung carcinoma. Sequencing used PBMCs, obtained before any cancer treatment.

The CDR3 sequence: CAIYPGTSGRYEQYF. CDR3 sequence (DNA): TGTGCCATCTACCCAGGGACTAGCGGGAGATACGAGCAGTACTTC. The rearrangement links TRBV6-1 to TRBJ2-7; 14 bases are shared with TRBD2. The V gene end was trimmed by 10 bases and the J gene end by 4 bases; junction bases not matched to a gene: 9. Per the germline V gene, CDR1 is MNHNS and CDR2 is SASEGT. The CDR3 covers 15 residues.